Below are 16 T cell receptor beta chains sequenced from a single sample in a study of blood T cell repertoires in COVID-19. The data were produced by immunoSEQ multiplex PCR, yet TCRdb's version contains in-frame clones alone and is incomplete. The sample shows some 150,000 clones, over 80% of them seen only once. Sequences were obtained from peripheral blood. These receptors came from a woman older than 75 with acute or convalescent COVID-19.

As DNA, the CDR3 is TGCGCCAGCAGCCAGGCCGGGACAGGGTTAAACTATGGCTACACCTTC. It translates to CASSQAGTGLNYGYTF. The chain couples TRBV4-1 to TRBJ1-2; 9 nucleotides align to TRBD1. Germline V gives CDR1 MGHRA, CDR2 YSYEKL. There are 16 residues in the CDR3. J gave up 2 bases and V 3 bases, and 7 bases lay outside the gene matches.

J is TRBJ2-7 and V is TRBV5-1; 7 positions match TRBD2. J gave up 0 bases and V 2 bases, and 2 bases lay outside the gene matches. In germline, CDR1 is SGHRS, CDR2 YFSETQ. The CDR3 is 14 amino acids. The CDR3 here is CASSLGGGSYEQYF. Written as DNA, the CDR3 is TGCGCCAGCAGCTTAGGCGGGGGCTCCTACGAGCAGTACTTC.

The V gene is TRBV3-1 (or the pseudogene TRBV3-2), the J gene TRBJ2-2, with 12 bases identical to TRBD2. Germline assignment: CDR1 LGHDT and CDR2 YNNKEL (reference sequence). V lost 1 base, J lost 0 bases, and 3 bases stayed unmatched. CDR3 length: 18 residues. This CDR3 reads CASSQGLAGATNTGELFF. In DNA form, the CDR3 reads TGTGCCAGCAGCCAAGGACTAGCGGGAGCGACGAACACCGGGGAGCTGTTTTTT.

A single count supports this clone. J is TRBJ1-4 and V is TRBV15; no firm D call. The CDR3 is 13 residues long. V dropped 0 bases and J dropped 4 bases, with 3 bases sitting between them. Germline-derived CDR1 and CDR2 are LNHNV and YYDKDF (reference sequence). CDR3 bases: TGTGCCACCAGCAGAGATCTTAATGAAAAACTGTTTTTT. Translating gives CATSRDLNEKLFF.

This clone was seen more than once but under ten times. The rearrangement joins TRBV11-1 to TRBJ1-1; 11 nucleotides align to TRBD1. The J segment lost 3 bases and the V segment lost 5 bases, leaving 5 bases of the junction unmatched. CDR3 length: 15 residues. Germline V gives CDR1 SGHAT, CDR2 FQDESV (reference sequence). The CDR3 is CASSKDRGRDTEAFF. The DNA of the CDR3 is TGTGCCAGCAGCAAGGACAGGGGGCGGGACACTGAAGCTTTCTTT.

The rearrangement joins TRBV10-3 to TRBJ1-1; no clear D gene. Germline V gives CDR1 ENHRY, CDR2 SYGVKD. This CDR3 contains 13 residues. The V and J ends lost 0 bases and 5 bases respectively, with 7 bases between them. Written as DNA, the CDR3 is TGTGCCATCAGTGAGTCTGGAGCTACTGAAGCTTTCTTT. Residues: CAISESGATEAFF.

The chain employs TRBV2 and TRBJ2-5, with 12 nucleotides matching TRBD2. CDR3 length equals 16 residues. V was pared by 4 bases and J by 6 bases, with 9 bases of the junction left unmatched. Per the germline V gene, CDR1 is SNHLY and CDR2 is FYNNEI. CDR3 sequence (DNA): TGTGCCAGCAGTGGGTCTAGCGGGGGGGCGATGAAGACCCAGTACTTC. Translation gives CASSGSSGGAMKTQYF.

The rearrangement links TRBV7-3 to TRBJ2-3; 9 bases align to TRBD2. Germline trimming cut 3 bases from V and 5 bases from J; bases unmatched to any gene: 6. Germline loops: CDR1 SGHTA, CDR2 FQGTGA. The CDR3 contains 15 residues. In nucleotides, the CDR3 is TGTGCCAGCAGCTTTGCGGGGGGGCAGGGAGATACGCAGTATTTT. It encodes CASSFAGGQGDTQYF. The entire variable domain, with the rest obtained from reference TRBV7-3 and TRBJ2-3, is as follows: GAGVSQTPSNKVTEKGKYVELRCDPISGHTALYWYRQSLGQGPEFLIYFQGTGAADDSGLPNDRFFAVRPEGSVSTLKIQRTERGDSAVYLCASSFAGGQGDTQYFGPGTRLTVL.

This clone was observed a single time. The CDR3 protein is CASMLSRLNTEAFF. CDR3 bases: TGTGCCAGCATGCTTAGTAGATTGAACACTGAAGCTTTCTTT. V is TRBV27 and J is TRBJ1-1, with D uncertain. With 7 bases removed from V and 0 bases from J, the gap between germline ends came to 12 bases. CDR1 is MNHEY, CDR2 SMNVEV, per germline (reference sequence). There are 14 residues in the CDR3.

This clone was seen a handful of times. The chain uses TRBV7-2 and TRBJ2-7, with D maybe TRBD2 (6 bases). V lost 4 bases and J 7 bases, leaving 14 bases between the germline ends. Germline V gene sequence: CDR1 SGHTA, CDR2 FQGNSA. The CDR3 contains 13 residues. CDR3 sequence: CASSSPGGREQYF. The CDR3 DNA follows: TGTGCCAGCAGCTCTCCCGGGGGTCGAGAGCAGTACTTC.

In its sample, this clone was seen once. The CDR3 sequence: CASSLWGQSYYGYTF. CDR3 nucleotide sequence: TGTGCCAGCAGCTTGTGGGGACAGAGCTACTATGGCTACACCTTC. The V gene is TRBV5-6, the J gene TRBJ1-2, with 7 bases matching TRBD1. From germline, CDR1 is SGHDT and CDR2 YYEEEE. Losses at the gene ends were 1 base for V and 3 bases for J; bases not matched to a gene: 6. This CDR3 comprises 15 residues. Together with reference TRBV5-6 and TRBJ1-2, the CDR3 gives the full variable domain: DAGVTQSPTHLIKTRGQQVTLRCSPKSGHDTVSWYQQALGQGPQFIFQYYEEEERQRGNFPDRFSGHQFPNYSSELNVNALLLGDSALYLCASSLWGQSYYGYTFGSGTRLTVV.

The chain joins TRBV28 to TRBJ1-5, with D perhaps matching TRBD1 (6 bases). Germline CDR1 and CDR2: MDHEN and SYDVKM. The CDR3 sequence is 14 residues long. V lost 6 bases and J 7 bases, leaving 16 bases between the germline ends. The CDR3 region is CASSNTGPWQPQHF. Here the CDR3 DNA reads TGTGCCAGCAGCAACACAGGGCCCTGGCAGCCCCAGCATTTT.

For the CDR3, the DNA is TGTGCCACCAGCAGAGGGGGGGGCAATATCAATGAGCAGTTCTTC. Residues: CATSRGGGNINEQFF. The chain has TRBV15 and TRBJ2-1; D is possibly TRBD2 (7 bases). Trimming removed 1 base from V and 6 bases from J, with 13 bases in between. The CDR3 has 15 amino acids. CDR1 and CDR2 from the germline V gene are LNHNV and YYDKDF (reference sequence). Supplemented by reference TRBV15 and TRBJ2-1, the full variable domain reads DAMVIQNPRYQVTQFGKPVTLSCSQTLNHNVMYWYQQKSSQAPKLLFHYYDKDFNNEADTPDNFQSRRPNTSFCFLDIRSPGLGDTAMYLCATSRGGGNINEQFFGPGTRLTVL.

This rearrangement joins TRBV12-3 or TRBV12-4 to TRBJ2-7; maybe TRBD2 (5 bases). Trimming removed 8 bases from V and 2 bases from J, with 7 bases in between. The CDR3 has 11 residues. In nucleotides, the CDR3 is TGTGCCAGCGGCGGGCCCTACGAGCAGTACTTC. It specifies CASGGPYEQYF.

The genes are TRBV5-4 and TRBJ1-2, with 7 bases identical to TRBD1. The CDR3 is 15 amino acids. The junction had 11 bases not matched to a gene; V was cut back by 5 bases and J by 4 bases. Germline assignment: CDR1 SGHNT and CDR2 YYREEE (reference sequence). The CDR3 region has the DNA TGTGCCAGCAGTCGTGCCGGGACAGAGCTCTATGGCTACACCTTC. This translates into CASSRAGTELYGYTF.

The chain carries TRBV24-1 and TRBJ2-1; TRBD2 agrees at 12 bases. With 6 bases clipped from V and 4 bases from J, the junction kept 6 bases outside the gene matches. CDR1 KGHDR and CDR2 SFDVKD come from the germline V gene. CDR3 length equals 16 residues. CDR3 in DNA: TGTGCCACCAGTTCCACTAGCGGGGGGAATTACAATGAGCAGTTCTTC. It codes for CATSSTSGGNYNEQFF.